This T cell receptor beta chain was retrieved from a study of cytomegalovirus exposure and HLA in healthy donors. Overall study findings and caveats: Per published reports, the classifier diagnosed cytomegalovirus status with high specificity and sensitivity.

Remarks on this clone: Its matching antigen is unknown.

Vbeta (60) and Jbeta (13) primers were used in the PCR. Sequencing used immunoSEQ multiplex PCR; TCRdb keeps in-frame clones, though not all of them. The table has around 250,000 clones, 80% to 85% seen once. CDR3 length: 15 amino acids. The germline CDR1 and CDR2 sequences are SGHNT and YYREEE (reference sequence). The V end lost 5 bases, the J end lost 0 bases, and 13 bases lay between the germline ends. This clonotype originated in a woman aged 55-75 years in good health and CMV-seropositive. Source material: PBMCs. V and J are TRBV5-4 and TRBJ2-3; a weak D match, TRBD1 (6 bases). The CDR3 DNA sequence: TGTGCCAGCAGTCCCGGGACACCCAGCACAGATACGCAGTATTTT. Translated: CASSPGTPSTDTQYF.